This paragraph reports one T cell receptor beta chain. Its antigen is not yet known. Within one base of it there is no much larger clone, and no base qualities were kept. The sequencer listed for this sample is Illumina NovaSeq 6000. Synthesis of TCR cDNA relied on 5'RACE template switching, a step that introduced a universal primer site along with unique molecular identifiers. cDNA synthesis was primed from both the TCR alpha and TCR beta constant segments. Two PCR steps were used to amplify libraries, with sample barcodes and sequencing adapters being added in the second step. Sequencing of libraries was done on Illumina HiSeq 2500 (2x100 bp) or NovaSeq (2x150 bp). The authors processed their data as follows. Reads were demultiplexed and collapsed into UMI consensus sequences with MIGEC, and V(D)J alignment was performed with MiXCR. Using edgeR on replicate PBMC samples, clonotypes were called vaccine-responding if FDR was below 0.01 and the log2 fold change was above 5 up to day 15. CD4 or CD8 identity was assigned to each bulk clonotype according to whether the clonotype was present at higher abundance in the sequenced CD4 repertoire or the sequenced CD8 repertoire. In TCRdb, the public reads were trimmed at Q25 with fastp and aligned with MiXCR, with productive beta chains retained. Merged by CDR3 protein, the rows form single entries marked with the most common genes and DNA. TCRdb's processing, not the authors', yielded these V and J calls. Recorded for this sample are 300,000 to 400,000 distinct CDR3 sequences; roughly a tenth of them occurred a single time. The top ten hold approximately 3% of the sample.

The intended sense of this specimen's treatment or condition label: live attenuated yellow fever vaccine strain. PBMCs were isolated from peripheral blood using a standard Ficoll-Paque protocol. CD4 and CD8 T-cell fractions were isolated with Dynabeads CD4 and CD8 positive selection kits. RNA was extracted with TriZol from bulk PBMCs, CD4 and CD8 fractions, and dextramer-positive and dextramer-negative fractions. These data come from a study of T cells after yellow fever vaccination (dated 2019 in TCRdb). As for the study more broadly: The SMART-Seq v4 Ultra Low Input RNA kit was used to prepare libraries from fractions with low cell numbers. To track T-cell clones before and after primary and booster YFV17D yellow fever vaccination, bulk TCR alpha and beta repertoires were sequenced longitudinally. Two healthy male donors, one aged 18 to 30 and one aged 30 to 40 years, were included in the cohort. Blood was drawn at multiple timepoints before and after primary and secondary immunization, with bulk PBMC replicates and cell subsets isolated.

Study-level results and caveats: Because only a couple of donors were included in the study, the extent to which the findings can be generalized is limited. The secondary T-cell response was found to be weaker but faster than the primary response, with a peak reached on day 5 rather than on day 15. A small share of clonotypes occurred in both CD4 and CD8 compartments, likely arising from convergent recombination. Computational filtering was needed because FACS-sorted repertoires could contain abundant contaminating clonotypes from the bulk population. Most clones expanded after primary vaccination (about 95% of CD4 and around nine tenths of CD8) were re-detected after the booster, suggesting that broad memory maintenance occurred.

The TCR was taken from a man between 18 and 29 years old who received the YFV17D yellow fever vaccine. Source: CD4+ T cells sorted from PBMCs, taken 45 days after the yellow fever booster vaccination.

The bases read TGTGCCAGCAGAACGGGACAGGGAAAGTCGTGGAATGAGCAGTTCTTC. Its protein product is CASRTGQGKSWNEQFF. The chain is encoded by TRBV6-6 joined to TRBJ2-1; 9 nucleotides in the junction match TRBD1. CDR1 and CDR2 (MNHNY, SVGAGI) derive from the germline V gene (reference sequence). The CDR3 has 16 amino acids, counting the end cysteine and phenylalanine. The retained sequence is limited to the CDR3, 48 bases, with the frame set at the first base. The V end gives up 6 bases and the J end 7 bases, leaving 13 bases in the junction not matched to a gene.